Given below is one T cell receptor beta chain in context. The antigen remains unidentified. The graft donor-derived T-allo10 cells reportedly recognize host alloantigens, are anergic, and suppress alloantigen-specifically. The data are from a study of type 1 regulatory T cells. Background on the study: T-allo10 is an in vitro-generated, Tr1-enriched CD4 T cell product specific for alloantigen.

TCRdb reprocessed the reads with MiXCR, giving one entry per CDR3 protein. The sample shows over 55,000 distinct CDR3 sequences, about 69% of them seen only once. Input material: cultured T cells, either the whole culture or a sorted T cell fraction (not recorded which). The sample's subset: Tr1-enriched cell product generated in vitro against host alloantigens. This clonotype was sampled from a human donor in good health.

The CDR3 reads CAWSPIGGNQPQHF. In DNA, the CDR3 is TGTGCCTGGAGCCCCATAGGCGGCAATCAGCCCCAGCATTTT. The chain uses TRBV30 and TRBJ1-5; D is ambiguous. This CDR3 spans 14 amino acids. Per germline, CDR1 GTSNPN and CDR2 SVGIG (reference sequence). The V end was cut by 3 bases, the J end by 2 bases, with 11 bases between.